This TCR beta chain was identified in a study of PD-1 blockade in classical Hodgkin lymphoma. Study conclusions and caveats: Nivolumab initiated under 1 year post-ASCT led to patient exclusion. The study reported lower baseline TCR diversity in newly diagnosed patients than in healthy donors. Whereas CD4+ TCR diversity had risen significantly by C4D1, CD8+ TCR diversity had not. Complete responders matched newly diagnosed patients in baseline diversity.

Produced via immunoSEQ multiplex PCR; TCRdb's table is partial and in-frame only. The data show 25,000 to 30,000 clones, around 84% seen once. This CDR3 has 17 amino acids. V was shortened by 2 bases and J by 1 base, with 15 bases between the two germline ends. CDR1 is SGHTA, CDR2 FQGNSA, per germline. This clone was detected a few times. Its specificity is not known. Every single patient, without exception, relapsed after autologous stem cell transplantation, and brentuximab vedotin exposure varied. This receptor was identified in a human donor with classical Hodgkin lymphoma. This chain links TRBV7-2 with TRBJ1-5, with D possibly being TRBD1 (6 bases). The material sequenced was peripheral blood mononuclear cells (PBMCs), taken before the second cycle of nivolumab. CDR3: CASSLRLDRWSNQPQHF. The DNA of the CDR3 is TGTGCCAGCAGCTTACGCCTGGACAGATGGAGCAATCAGCCCCAGCATTTT.